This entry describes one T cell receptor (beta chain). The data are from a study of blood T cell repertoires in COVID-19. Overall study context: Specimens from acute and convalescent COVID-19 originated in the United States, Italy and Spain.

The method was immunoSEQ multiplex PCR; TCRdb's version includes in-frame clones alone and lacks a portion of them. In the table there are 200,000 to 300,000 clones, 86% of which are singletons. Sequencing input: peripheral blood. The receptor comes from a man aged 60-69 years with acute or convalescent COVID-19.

The CDR3 reads CASTLVDQPQHF. For the CDR3, the DNA is TGTGCCAGCACCCTAGTAGATCAGCCCCAGCATTTT. V and J are TRBV28 and TRBJ1-5; D unclear. The germline V gene has CDR1 MDHEN and CDR2 SYDVKM. The CDR3 runs 12 residues. V lost 7 bases, J lost 5 bases, and 9 bases lay in between.